These T cell receptor beta chains were read from a single sample in a study of blood T cell repertoires in COVID-19. The data were produced by immunoSEQ multiplex PCR, yet TCRdb's version contains in-frame clones alone and is incomplete. Found here are about 220,000 clones, roughly 80% of them singletons; the top ten hold less than 6%. Sequenced material: peripheral blood. The origin of the receptors is a woman aged 70-85 years with COVID-19, enrolled during active disease. Both conserved end residues are part of each CDR3. D genes are given only for firm matches. Clone size is shown for a subset of rows, as once, few, many or a class of expanded clone.

V,size,D,J,DNA,CDR3
TRBV27,few,TRBD2,TRBJ2-7,TGTGCCAGCGGGGCTAGCGGATTTTACGAGCAGTACTTC,CASGASGFYEQYF
TRBV10-3,NA,TRBD1,TRBJ1-1,TGTGCCATCGGAACACAGGGGGTATCTGAAGCTTTCTTT,CAIGTQGVSEAFF
TRBV19,NA,TRBD1,TRBJ1-1,TGTGCCAGTAGTCCGGGACAGGGAGGATTAGGAGCTTTCTTT,CASSPGQGGLGAFF
TRBV14,NA,TRBD2,TRBJ2-3,TGTGCCAGCAGCCAAGATCTCGCTAGCGGGACAGATACGCAGTATTTT,CASSQDLASGTDTQYF
TRBV28,NA,NA,TRBJ2-1,TGTGCCAGCAAAAAAAGCGGTGAGCAGTTCTTC,CASKKSGEQFF
TRBV19,NA,TRBD1,TRBJ2-2,TGTGCCAGTCACAACCGGGACAGTCCCACCGGGGAGCTGTTTTTT,CASHNRDSPTGELFF
TRBV5-1,once,TRBD1,TRBJ2-1,TGCGCCAGCAGCTCTAGATTGGGACAGAACAATGAGCAGTTCTTC,CASSSRLGQNNEQFF
TRBV6-1,NA,NA,TRBJ2-7,TGTGCCAGCAGTGAAAGAGTAAGGGGTCTCTCCTACGAGCAGTACTTC,CASSERVRGLSYEQYF
TRBV5-1,NA,TRBD1,TRBJ2-3,TGCGCCAGCAGCCCAGGGGGCGAGGCAGATACGCAGTATTTT,CASSPGGEADTQYF
TRBV6-5,NA,NA,TRBJ2-4,TGTGCCAGCAGAGACACAGGGATGGCCAAAAACATTCAGTACTTC,CASRDTGMAKNIQYF
TRBV28,NA,TRBD2,TRBJ2-3,TGTGCCAGCAGTGGACTAGGAGCTAGCACAGATACGCAGTATTTT,CASSGLGASTDTQYF
TRBV9,NA,TRBD2,TRBJ2-5,TGTGCCAGCAGCCAAAGCGGGGGAGAAGAGACCCAGTACTTC,CASSQSGGEETQYF
TRBV5-6,NA,TRBD1,TRBJ1-6,TGTGCCAGCAGCTTACGGCAGGGGGCCAATTCACCCCTCCACTTT,CASSLRQGANSPLHF
TRBV7-8,NA,NA,TRBJ1-1,TGTGCCAGCAGCTTAGACCAGACTAAGAACACTGAAGCTTTCTTT,CASSLDQTKNTEAFF
TRBV5-6,NA,NA,TRBJ1-6,TGTGCCAGCAGCTTGCGGACTCCCGCAGGCTCACCCCTCCACTTT,CASSLRTPAGSPLHF
TRBV25-1,NA,TRBD2,TRBJ2-2,TGTGCCAGCAGAGGACTAGCGGGAGGAAACACCGGGGAGCTGTTTTTT,CASRGLAGGNTGELFF
TRBV19,NA,NA,TRBJ2-6,TGTGCCAGTAAACTATCTGGGGCCAACGTCCTGACTTTC,CASKLSGANVLTF
TRBV14,NA,NA,TRBJ2-1,TGTGCCAGCAGCCGCCGACAGGGGGCTTCTAGCGGGATCAATGAGCAGTTCTTC,CASSRRQGASSGINEQFF
TRBV11-3,NA,TRBD2,TRBJ2-5,TGTGCCAGCAGCCCAGGGAGGGGCAGCGTAGAGACCCAGTACTTC,CASSPGRGSVETQYF
TRBV7-2,NA,TRBD2,TRBJ2-7,TGTGCCAGCAGCTGGACTAGCGGAGTTTCCTACGAGCAGTACTTC,CASSWTSGVSYEQYF
TRBV5-8,few,NA,TRBJ1-4,TGTGCCAGCAGCTTGTCTTCCATGAACAGCCTTAATGAAAAACTGTTTTTT,CASSLSSMNSLNEKLFF
TRBV2,once,NA,TRBJ2-7,TGTGCCAGCAGTAGTGTCAGCTACGAGCAGTACTTC,CASSSVSYEQYF
TRBV28,NA,NA,TRBJ2-7,TGTGCCACCAGACAAGAACGCTACGAGCAGTACTTC,CATRQERYEQYF
TRBV24-1,once,NA,TRBJ1-2,TGTGCCACCAGCCATAGGGGAACCTCCAATGGCTACACCTTC,CATSHRGTSNGYTF